This T cell receptor (beta chain) was captured in a study of cytomegalovirus exposure and HLA in healthy donors. The germline CDR1 and CDR2 sequences are MDHEN and SYDVKM. The length of the CDR3 is 16 residues. V dropped 4 bases and J dropped 1 base, with 16 bases sitting between them. As to this clone: Its antigen is currently unknown.

PCR amplification relied on 60 Vbeta primers (plus 13 Jbeta primers). Using immunoSEQ multiplex PCR, the repertoire was profiled, and TCRdb retains in-frame clones only, with some absent. The data show 150,000 or so clones, more than 60% seen once. Study observations and caveats: Most sequenced TCRs were rare (though some public TCRs occurred in many donors). Reports indicate that TCR beta sequences accurately predicted the HLA-A and HLA-B alleles of most subjects. Sequence variants that were highly shared formed a cluster that was likely a sequencing artifact.

The sequenced sample consisted of PBMCs. The clonotype was recovered from a woman in her thirties or forties in good health and CMV-seronegative. The V and J genes are TRBV28 and TRBJ1-1; tentative D call: TRBD1 (6 bases). Here the CDR3 DNA reads TGTGCCAGCAGTTCCGCCCAGGGGACGGGGAACACTGAAGCTTTCTTT. Amino acids: CASSSAQGTGNTEAFF.